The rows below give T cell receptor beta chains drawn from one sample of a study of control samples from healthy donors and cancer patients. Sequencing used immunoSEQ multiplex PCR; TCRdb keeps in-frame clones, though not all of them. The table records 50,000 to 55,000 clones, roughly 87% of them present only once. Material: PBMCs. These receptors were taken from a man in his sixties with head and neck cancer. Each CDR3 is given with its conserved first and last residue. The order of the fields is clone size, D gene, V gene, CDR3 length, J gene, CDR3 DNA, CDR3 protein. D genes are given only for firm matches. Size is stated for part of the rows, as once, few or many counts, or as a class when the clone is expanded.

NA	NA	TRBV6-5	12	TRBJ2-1	TGTGCCAGCAGTAGGACAGACAATGAGCAGTTCTTC	CASSRTDNEQFF
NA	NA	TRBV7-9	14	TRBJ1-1	TGTGCCAGCAGCCAAACACAAGCGAACACTGAAGCTTTCTTT	CASSQTQANTEAFF
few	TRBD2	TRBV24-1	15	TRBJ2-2	TGTGCCACCAGTGACCGTAGCGGGGGGTTAGGGGAGCTGTTTTTT	CATSDRSGGLGELFF
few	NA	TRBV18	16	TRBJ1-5	TGTGCCAGCTCACCCCCGGGACTCGGTCCCAATCAGCCCCAGCATTTT	CASSPPGLGPNQPQHF
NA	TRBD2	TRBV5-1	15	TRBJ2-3	TGCGCCAGCAGCTTCCTAGCGGGAAGCACAGATACGCAGTATTTT	CASSFLAGSTDTQYF
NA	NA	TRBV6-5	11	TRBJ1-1	TGTGCCAGCAGTTACGAGAGTGTGGCTTTCTTT	CASSYESVAFF
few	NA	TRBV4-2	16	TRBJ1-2	TGTGCCAGCAGCCAAGGACTACAGGGTAATAGCTATGGCTACACCTTC	CASSQGLQGNSYGYTF
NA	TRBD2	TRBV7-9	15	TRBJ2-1	TGTGCCAGCAGCCGGACTAGCGGGAGCCCTAGTGAGCAGTTCTTC	CASSRTSGSPSEQFF
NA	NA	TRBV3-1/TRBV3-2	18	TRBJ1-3	TGTGCCAGCAGCCAAGTAGGGCCCCAGGCCTACTCTGGAAACACCATATATTTT	CASSQVGPQAYSGNTIYF
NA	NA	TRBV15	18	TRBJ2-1	TGTGCCACCAGCAGAGGGATGGAGATGGGGATCAGGTTCAATGAGCAGTTCTTC	CATSRGMEMGIRFNEQFF
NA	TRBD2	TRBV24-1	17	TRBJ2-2	TGTGCCACCAGTGATTTTGGGCGGGAGAAGAACACCGGGGAGCTGTTTTTT	CATSDFGREKNTGELFF
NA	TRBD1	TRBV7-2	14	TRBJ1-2	TGTGCCAGCAGCGAAACAGGGGGCGGCTATGGCTACACCTTC	CASSETGGGYGYTF
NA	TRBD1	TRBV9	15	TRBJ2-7	TGTGCCAGCAGCGTAGGGGGCAGGGGGCTTTCCGAGCAGTACTTC	CASSVGGRGLSEQYF
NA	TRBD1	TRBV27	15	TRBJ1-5	TGTGCCAGCACACCAGGACAGGGATCGAGACAGCCCCAGCATTTT	CASTPGQGSRQPQHF
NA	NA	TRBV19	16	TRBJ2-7	TGTGCCAGTACCCCTCGGCTAGCGCTCAGCTCCTACGAGCAGTACTTC	CASTPRLALSSYEQYF
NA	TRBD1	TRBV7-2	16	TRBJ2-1	TGTGCCAGCAGCATTTGGGGGACAGGGAGCTACAATGAGCAGTTCTTC	CASSIWGTGSYNEQFF
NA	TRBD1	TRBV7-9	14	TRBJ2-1	TGTGCCAGCAGCTTACGGACAGGGGGCGATGAGCAGTTCTTC	CASSLRTGGDEQFF
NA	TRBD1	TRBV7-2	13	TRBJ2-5	TGTGCCAGCAGCCTACCAGGGGGAGAGACCCAGTACTTC	CASSLPGGETQYF
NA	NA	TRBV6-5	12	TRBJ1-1	TGTGCCAGCAGTCCCTCGACAGGCCCAGCTTTCTTT	CASSPSTGPAFF
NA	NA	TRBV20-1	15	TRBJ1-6	TGCAGTGCTAGTTATGGGGGGCTGGATAATTCACCCCTCCACTTT	CSASYGGLDNSPLHF
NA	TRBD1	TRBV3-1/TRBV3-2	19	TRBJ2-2	TGTGCCAGCAGCCAAGTTAGCGGGACAGGGGGCGTGAACACCGGGGAGCTGTTTTTT	CASSQVSGTGGVNTGELFF